Listed below are T cell receptor beta chains from one sample, sequenced in a study of shared clonotypes between healthy human individuals. Repertoires were generated with immunoSEQ multiplex PCR, while TCRdb's copy carries only in-frame clones and drops some. This table has over a million clones, 70% to 80% appearing once. The sequencing input was memory CD4+ T cells from PBMCs. The receptors here all came from a man younger than 30 in good health. Some clones in this sample may be carry-over from other donors' samples. Both conserved end residues are part of each CDR3. The order of the fields is D gene, clone size, J gene, V gene, CDR3 protein, CDR3 DNA. The D gene is left open where the match is weak. Size is omitted from some rows. Given values are once, few, many or a class for expanded clones.

d_call: NA
clone_size: few
j_call: TRBJ2-1
v_call: TRBV15
cdr3_aa: CATSPDQVSYNEQFF
cdr3_nt: TGTGCCACCAGCCCGGACCAGGTATCCTACAATGAGCAGTTCTTC

d_call: NA
clone_size: NA
j_call: TRBJ2-5
v_call: TRBV28
cdr3_aa: CASRMAETQYF
cdr3_nt: TGTGCCAGCAGGATGGCGGAGACCCAGTACTTC

d_call: NA
clone_size: NA
j_call: TRBJ2-2
v_call: TRBV11-1
cdr3_aa: CASSLTGELFF
cdr3_nt: TGTGCCAGCAGTCTAACCGGGGAGCTGTTTTTT

d_call: NA
clone_size: many
j_call: TRBJ2-6
v_call: TRBV5-1
cdr3_aa: CASSLEGRASGANVLTF
cdr3_nt: TGCGCCAGCAGCTTGGAGGGAAGGGCCTCTGGGGCCAACGTCCTGACTTTC

d_call: NA
clone_size: NA
j_call: TRBJ2-5
v_call: TRBV18
cdr3_aa: CASSPNPDETQYF
cdr3_nt: TGTGCCAGCTCGCCGAACCCCGATGAGACCCAGTACTTC

d_call: NA
clone_size: NA
j_call: TRBJ1-2
v_call: TRBV18
cdr3_aa: CASSPPTYGYTF
cdr3_nt: TGTGCCAGCTCACCACCGACGTATGGCTACACCTTC

d_call: NA
clone_size: NA
j_call: TRBJ1-3
v_call: TRBV21-1
cdr3_aa: CARPGTGASSSGNTIYF
cdr3_nt: TGTGCCAGGCCCGGGACAGGGGCCTCGAGCTCTGGAAACACCATATATTTT

d_call: NA
clone_size: NA
j_call: TRBJ1-3
v_call: TRBV19
cdr3_aa: CASSNLRGAGNTIYF
cdr3_nt: TGTGCCAGTAGTAACCTACGAGGGGCTGGAAACACCATATATTTT

d_call: NA
clone_size: NA
j_call: TRBJ1-1
v_call: TRBV11-2
cdr3_aa: CASTLLRNTEAFF
cdr3_nt: TGTGCCAGCACCCTCCTGCGCAACACTGAAGCTTTCTTT

d_call: NA
clone_size: NA
j_call: TRBJ2-7
v_call: TRBV5-4
cdr3_aa: CASSLWQGSEQYF
cdr3_nt: TGTGCCAGCAGCTTGTGGCAGGGGAGCGAGCAGTACTTC

d_call: TRBD2
clone_size: NA
j_call: TRBJ2-1
v_call: TRBV5-8
cdr3_aa: CASSFRLMGLAGTYNEQFF
cdr3_nt: TGTGCCAGCAGCTTCAGACTAATGGGACTAGCGGGGACCTACAATGAGCAGTTCTTC

d_call: TRBD1
clone_size: NA
j_call: TRBJ1-5
v_call: TRBV5-6
cdr3_aa: CASSQSTGSNQPQHF
cdr3_nt: TGTGCCAGCAGCCAGTCGACAGGGAGCAATCAGCCCCAGCATTTT

d_call: NA
clone_size: NA
j_call: TRBJ1-5
v_call: TRBV7-9
cdr3_aa: CASSLGRTNQPQHF
cdr3_nt: TGTGCCAGCAGCTTAGGACGGACCAATCAGCCCCAGCATTTT

d_call: NA
clone_size: NA
j_call: TRBJ1-5
v_call: TRBV16
cdr3_aa: CASSQSNSNQPQHF
cdr3_nt: TGTGCCAGCAGCCAGTCCAATAGCAATCAGCCCCAGCATTTT

d_call: NA
clone_size: NA
j_call: TRBJ2-1
v_call: TRBV6-5
cdr3_aa: CASRIGQKENEQFF
cdr3_nt: TGTGCCAGCAGGATAGGACAGAAGGAGAATGAGCAGTTCTTC

d_call: NA
clone_size: many
j_call: TRBJ1-1
v_call: TRBV25-1
cdr3_aa: CASSEYPEGTEAFF
cdr3_nt: TGTGCCAGCAGTGAATATCCAGAGGGCACTGAAGCTTTCTTT

d_call: TRBD1
clone_size: NA
j_call: TRBJ2-2
v_call: TRBV7-8
cdr3_aa: CASSGDRPNTGELFF
cdr3_nt: TGTGCCAGCAGCGGGGACAGACCGAACACCGGGGAGCTGTTTTTT

d_call: TRBD1
clone_size: once
j_call: TRBJ2-1
v_call: TRBV5-6
cdr3_aa: CASSLGPQGEPYNEQFF
cdr3_nt: TGTGCCAGCAGCTTGGGACCACAGGGGGAACCCTACAATGAGCAGTTCTTC

d_call: TRBD2
clone_size: NA
j_call: TRBJ2-5
v_call: TRBV7-2
cdr3_aa: CASSTRLAGGPRRQETQYF
cdr3_nt: TGTGCCAGCAGCACTAGACTAGCGGGAGGGCCCCGACGACAAGAGACCCAGTACTTC

d_call: TRBD1
clone_size: NA
j_call: TRBJ2-7
v_call: TRBV13
cdr3_aa: CASSLGPYRGLSYEQYF
cdr3_nt: TGTGCCAGCAGCTTAGGCCCATACAGGGGCCTCTCCTACGAGCAGTACTTC

d_call: TRBD1
clone_size: NA
j_call: TRBJ1-1
v_call: TRBV30
cdr3_aa: CAWTGGRGLGTEAFF
cdr3_nt: TGTGCCTGGACGGGCGGCAGGGGGCTCGGCACTGAAGCTTTCTTT

d_call: TRBD1
clone_size: NA
j_call: TRBJ2-5
v_call: TRBV5-1
cdr3_aa: CASSIRTGEETQYF
cdr3_nt: TGCGCCAGCAGCATAAGGACAGGGGAAGAGACCCAGTACTTC

d_call: NA
clone_size: NA
j_call: TRBJ2-3
v_call: TRBV5-1
cdr3_aa: CASRLADTQYF
cdr3_nt: TGCGCCAGCAGGCTAGCAGATACGCAGTATTTT

d_call: TRBD1
clone_size: NA
j_call: TRBJ1-2
v_call: TRBV28
cdr3_aa: CASSLSTGRHTF
cdr3_nt: TGTGCCAGCAGTCTATCGACAGGGCGACACACCTTC

d_call: TRBD2
clone_size: NA
j_call: TRBJ2-3
v_call: TRBV5-1
cdr3_aa: CASSLYGGDTQYF
cdr3_nt: TGCGCCAGCAGCTTGTACGGGGGGGATACGCAGTATTTT

d_call: NA
clone_size: NA
j_call: TRBJ1-4
v_call: TRBV4-1
cdr3_aa: CASSPLSGVGVGEKLFF
cdr3_nt: TGCGCCAGCAGCCCGCTCTCCGGGGTAGGAGTCGGAGAAAAACTGTTTTTT

d_call: TRBD2
clone_size: few
j_call: TRBJ2-3
v_call: TRBV11-3
cdr3_aa: CASSRGGSPDTQYF
cdr3_nt: TGTGCCAGCAGCCGCGGGGGATCTCCAGATACGCAGTATTTT

d_call: NA
clone_size: NA
j_call: TRBJ2-3
v_call: TRBV5-4
cdr3_aa: CASSLPGDTDTQYF
cdr3_nt: TGTGCCAGCAGCCTGCCAGGCGACACAGATACGCAGTATTTT

d_call: TRBD1
clone_size: NA
j_call: TRBJ1-2
v_call: TRBV5-6
cdr3_aa: CASSDLGQGSNYGYTF
cdr3_nt: TGTGCCAGCAGCGATTTGGGACAGGGATCGAACTATGGCTACACCTTC

d_call: TRBD1
clone_size: NA
j_call: TRBJ2-7
v_call: TRBV5-1
cdr3_aa: CASSFLGQGAGEQYF
cdr3_nt: TGCGCCAGCAGCTTCCTGGGACAGGGGGCTGGCGAGCAGTACTTC

d_call: TRBD1
clone_size: NA
j_call: TRBJ2-1
v_call: TRBV7-9
cdr3_aa: CASSRTGAPPLYNEQFF
cdr3_nt: TGTGCCAGCAGTCGGACAGGGGCCCCACCCCTATACAATGAGCAGTTCTTC

d_call: TRBD1
clone_size: NA
j_call: TRBJ2-1
v_call: TRBV27
cdr3_aa: CASFRGTGESEQFF
cdr3_nt: TGTGCCAGCTTCCGTGGGACAGGGGAGAGTGAGCAGTTCTTC

d_call: NA
clone_size: NA
j_call: TRBJ1-2
v_call: TRBV5-4
cdr3_aa: CASSPPGGSYGYTF
cdr3_nt: TGTGCCAGCAGCCCCCCCGGGGGGAGCTATGGCTACACCTTC

d_call: NA
clone_size: once
j_call: TRBJ2-5
v_call: TRBV5-1
cdr3_aa: CASSGDSPETQYF
cdr3_nt: TGCGCCAGCAGTGGTGACAGTCCTGAGACCCAGTACTTC

d_call: NA
clone_size: few
j_call: TRBJ2-5
v_call: TRBV7-2
cdr3_aa: CASSLGGLQETQYF
cdr3_nt: TGTGCCAGCAGCTTAGGGGGGCTTCAAGAGACCCAGTACTTC

d_call: TRBD2
clone_size: NA
j_call: TRBJ2-1
v_call: TRBV27
cdr3_aa: CASRSRSERGYNEQFF
cdr3_nt: TGTGCCAGCAGATCTCGGTCAGAGCGGGGCTACAATGAGCAGTTCTTC

d_call: TRBD1
clone_size: NA
j_call: TRBJ2-3
v_call: TRBV7-2
cdr3_aa: CASSLVGTVADTQYF
cdr3_nt: TGTGCCAGCAGTTTAGTCGGGACAGTTGCAGATACGCAGTATTTT

d_call: TRBD2
clone_size: once
j_call: TRBJ2-5
v_call: TRBV4-1
cdr3_aa: CASSQGVAGSGTRETQYF
cdr3_nt: TGCGCCAGCAGCCAAGGGGTAGCGGGATCGGGGACCAGAGAGACCCAGTACTTC

d_call: TRBD2
clone_size: NA
j_call: TRBJ2-5
v_call: TRBV4-1
cdr3_aa: CASSPASGFQETQYF
cdr3_nt: TGCGCCAGCAGCCCCGCTAGCGGGTTTCAAGAGACCCAGTACTTC

d_call: NA
clone_size: NA
j_call: TRBJ1-1
v_call: TRBV10-2
cdr3_aa: CASSLQNTEAFF
cdr3_nt: TGCGCCAGCAGTTTACAGAACACTGAAGCTTTCTTT

d_call: NA
clone_size: few
j_call: TRBJ1-1
v_call: TRBV28
cdr3_aa: CASSLRQANTEAFF
cdr3_nt: TGTGCCAGCAGTTTGCGACAAGCGAACACTGAAGCTTTCTTT

d_call: NA
clone_size: NA
j_call: TRBJ2-5
v_call: TRBV7-2
cdr3_aa: CASSLARQDGGTQYF
cdr3_nt: TGTGCCAGCAGCTTAGCGCGGCAGGATGGTGGGACCCAGTACTTC

d_call: NA
clone_size: NA
j_call: TRBJ1-2
v_call: TRBV6-6
cdr3_aa: CASSWLVTNYGYTF
cdr3_nt: TGTGCCAGCAGCTGGCTGGTAACTAACTATGGCTACACCTTC

d_call: NA
clone_size: NA
j_call: TRBJ1-2
v_call: TRBV7-8
cdr3_aa: CASSLNSGSGGLGYTF
cdr3_nt: TGTGCCAGCAGTCTAAATAGTGGGTCTGGAGGGCTCGGCTACACCTTC

d_call: TRBD2
clone_size: few
j_call: TRBJ2-1
v_call: TRBV5-6
cdr3_aa: CASSSRLAGGWSYNEQFF
cdr3_nt: TGTGCCAGCAGCTCAAGACTAGCGGGAGGGTGGTCCTACAATGAGCAGTTCTTC

d_call: NA
clone_size: once
j_call: TRBJ2-2
v_call: TRBV28
cdr3_aa: CASSARSTGTGELFF
cdr3_nt: TGTGCCAGCAGCGCGCGATCAACTGGCACCGGGGAGCTGTTTTTT

d_call: NA
clone_size: NA
j_call: TRBJ1-4
v_call: TRBV5-8
cdr3_aa: CASSSGLSAKEKLFF
cdr3_nt: TGTGCCAGCAGCTCCGGACTTTCGGCGAAGGAAAAACTGTTTTTT

d_call: NA
clone_size: NA
j_call: TRBJ1-1
v_call: TRBV7-6
cdr3_aa: CASSLARGTEAFF
cdr3_nt: TGTGCCAGCAGCTTAGCGAGGGGCACTGAAGCTTTCTTT

d_call: NA
clone_size: NA
j_call: TRBJ1-1
v_call: TRBV5-1
cdr3_aa: CASSLVLNTEAFF
cdr3_nt: TGCGCCAGCAGCTTGGTCCTGAACACTGAAGCTTTCTTT

d_call: TRBD2
clone_size: NA
j_call: TRBJ2-5
v_call: TRBV9
cdr3_aa: CASSVGPRGGAQYF
cdr3_nt: TGTGCCAGCAGCGTAGGACCCCGGGGGGGGGCCCAGTACTTC

d_call: NA
clone_size: NA
j_call: TRBJ2-2
v_call: TRBV28
cdr3_aa: CASLRAMGGTGELFF
cdr3_nt: TGTGCCAGCCTTAGGGCGATGGGCGGCACCGGGGAGCTGTTTTTT

d_call: TRBD2
clone_size: NA
j_call: TRBJ2-2
v_call: TRBV5-5
cdr3_aa: CASSLTGTSGRGGELFF
cdr3_nt: TGTGCCAGCAGCTTAACCGGGACTAGCGGGAGAGGAGGGGAGCTGTTTTTT